The clone carrying this TCR beta chain was counted ten times or more. As yet, its antigen is unknown. This entry belongs to a study of T-cell reconstitution after alpha-beta-depleted transplantation in children. Researchers prepared the TCRbeta library using unique molecular identifiers, the study reports. TCRdb reanalysed the PCR reads using MiXCR and keeps one entry per CDR3 protein. The sample gives a few hundred thousand distinct CDR3 sequences, 6.5% to 9% of which show up once; around 9.8% is in the top ten. Study results and limitations: When one year had passed after transplant, most T-cell counts and diversity came from newly produced T cells. In patients about two months after transplant, alpha-beta T cells reportedly arose from several hundred expanded graft clones.

There are 14 residues in the CDR3. V shed 4 bases and J shed 1 base, with 8 bases lying between them. Looked up from germline, CDR1 is KGHSH and CDR2 is LQKENI. This sequence joins TRBV18 and TRBJ2-1, with D possibly being TRBD1 or TRBD2 (5 bases each). The sequenced sample was peripheral blood, obtained 360 days after TCRalphabeta/CD19-depleted stem cell transplant. This receptor was identified in a female patient aged 2 to 10 who had a stem cell transplant for Fanconi anemia, so the T cells may come from the graft donor. The CDR3 DNA sequence: TGTGCCAGCTCACGGGACCAATCCTACAATGAGCAGTTCTTC. It encodes CASSRDQSYNEQFF.